This TCR beta chain stems from a study of technical replicates of blood from a handful of donors. CDR3 length equals 14 residues. V gave up 6 bases and J gave up 3 bases, with 12 bases separating them. Germline CDR1 SNHLY, CDR2 FYNNEI. Measured with immunoSEQ multiplex PCR; TCRdb has only the in-frame clones, and not every one. The sample records roughly 76,000 clones, just over 85% being singletons. The rearrangement joins TRBV2 to TRBJ2-1; D is possibly TRBD2 (6 bases). The TCR was taken from a human donor in good health. Some clones in this sample may be carry-over from other donors' samples. The specimen sequenced was PBMCs. CDR3 DNA sequence: TGTGCCAGCAGAGCCTATAGCGGCTACAATGAGCAGTTCTTC. Translation gives CASRAYSGYNEQFF.